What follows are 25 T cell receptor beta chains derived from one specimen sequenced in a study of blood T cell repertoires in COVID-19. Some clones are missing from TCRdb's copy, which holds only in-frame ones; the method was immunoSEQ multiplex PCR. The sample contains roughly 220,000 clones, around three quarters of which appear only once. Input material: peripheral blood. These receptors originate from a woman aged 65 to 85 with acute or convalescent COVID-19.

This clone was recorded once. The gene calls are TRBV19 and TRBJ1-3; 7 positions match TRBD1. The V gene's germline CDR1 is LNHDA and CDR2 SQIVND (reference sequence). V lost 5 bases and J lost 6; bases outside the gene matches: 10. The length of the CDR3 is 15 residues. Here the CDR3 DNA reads TGTGCCAGTAGTTCACTGAGACAGGGAGAAAACACCATATATTTT. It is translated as CASSSLRQGENTIYF.

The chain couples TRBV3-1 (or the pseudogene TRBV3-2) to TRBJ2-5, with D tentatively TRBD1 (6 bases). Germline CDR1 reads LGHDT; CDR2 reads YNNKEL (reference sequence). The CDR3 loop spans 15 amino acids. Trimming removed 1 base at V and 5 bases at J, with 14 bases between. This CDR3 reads CASSQAGGGWETQYF. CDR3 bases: TGTGCCAGCAGCCAAGCTGGGGGCGGGTGGGAGACCCAGTACTTC.

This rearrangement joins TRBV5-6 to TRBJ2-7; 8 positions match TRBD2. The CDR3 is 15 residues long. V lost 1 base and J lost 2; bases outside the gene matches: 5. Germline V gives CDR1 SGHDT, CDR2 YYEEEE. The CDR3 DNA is TGTGCCAGCAGCTTGTATCGGCGGGAGGCCTACGAGCAGTACTTC. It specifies CASSLYRREAYEQYF.

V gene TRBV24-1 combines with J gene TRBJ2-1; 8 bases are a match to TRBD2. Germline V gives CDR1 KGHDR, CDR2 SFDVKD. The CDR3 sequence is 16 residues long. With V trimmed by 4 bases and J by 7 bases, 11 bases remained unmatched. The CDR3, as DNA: TGTGCCACCAGTGAAGGAGCGGGAGAGTGGGGTAATGAGCAGTTCTTC. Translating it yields CATSEGAGEWGNEQFF.

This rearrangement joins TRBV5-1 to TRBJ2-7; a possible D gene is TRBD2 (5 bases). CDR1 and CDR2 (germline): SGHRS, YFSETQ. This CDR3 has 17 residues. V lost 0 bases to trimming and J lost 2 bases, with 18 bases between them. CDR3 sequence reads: CASSLEGSEGATYEQYF. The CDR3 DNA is TGCGCCAGCAGCTTGGAGGGTTCCGAGGGCGCCACCTACGAGCAGTACTTC.

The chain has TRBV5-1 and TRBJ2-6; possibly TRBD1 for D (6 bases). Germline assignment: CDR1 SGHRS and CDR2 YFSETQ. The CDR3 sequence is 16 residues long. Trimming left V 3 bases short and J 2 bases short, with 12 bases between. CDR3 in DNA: TGCGCCAGCAGCTATGCAGGGGTAGCTGGGGCCAACGTCCTGACTTTC. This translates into CASSYAGVAGANVLTF.

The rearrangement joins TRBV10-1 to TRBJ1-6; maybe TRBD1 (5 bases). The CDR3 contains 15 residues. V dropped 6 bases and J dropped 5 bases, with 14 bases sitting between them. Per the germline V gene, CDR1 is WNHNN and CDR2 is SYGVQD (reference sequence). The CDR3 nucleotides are TGCGCCAGCAGCCTCTCGGGGGGGAATAATTCACCCCTCCACTTT. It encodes CASSLSGGNNSPLHF.

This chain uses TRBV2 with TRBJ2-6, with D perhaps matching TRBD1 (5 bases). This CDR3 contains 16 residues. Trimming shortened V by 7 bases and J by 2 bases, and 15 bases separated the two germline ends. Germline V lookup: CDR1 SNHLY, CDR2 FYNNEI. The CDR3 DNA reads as TGTGCCAGCACGCCCAGGGCTTTGACTGGGGCCAACGTCCTGACTTTC. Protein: CASTPRALTGANVLTF.

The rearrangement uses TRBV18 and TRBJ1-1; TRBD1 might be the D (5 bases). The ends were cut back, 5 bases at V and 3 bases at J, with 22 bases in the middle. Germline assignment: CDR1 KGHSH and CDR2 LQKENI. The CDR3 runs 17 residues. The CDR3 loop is CASSADSASLGDTEAFF. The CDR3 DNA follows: TGTGCCAGCTCAGCCGACAGCGCCTCATTAGGGGACACTGAAGCTTTCTTT. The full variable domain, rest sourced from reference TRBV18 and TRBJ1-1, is NAGVMQNPRHLVRRRGQEARLRCSPMKGHSHVYWYRQLPEEGLKFMVYLQKENIIDESGMPKERFSAEFPKEGPSILRIQQVVRGDSAAYFCASSADSASLGDTEAFFGQGTRLTVV.

The CDR3 loop is CASNRDGQSYGYTF. In nucleotides, the CDR3 is TGTGCCAGCAACCGGGATGGACAGAGCTATGGCTACACCTTC. The chain uses TRBV6-5 and TRBJ1-2; TRBD1 might be the D (6 bases). V was trimmed by 7 bases and J by 4 bases, leaving 16 bases between them. CDR3 size: 14 residues. In germline, CDR1 is MNHEY, CDR2 SVGAGI.

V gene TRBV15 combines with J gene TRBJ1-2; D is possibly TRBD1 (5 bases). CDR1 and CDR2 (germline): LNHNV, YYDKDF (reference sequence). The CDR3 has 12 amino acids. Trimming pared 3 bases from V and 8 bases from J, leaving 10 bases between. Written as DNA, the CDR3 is TGTGCCACCAGCAGGGACACGTCGGGCTACACCTTC. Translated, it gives CATSRDTSGYTF.

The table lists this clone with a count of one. The CDR3 coding sequence is TGTGCCAGCAGTCCCTCGTCGTATTACGAGCAGTACTTC. It yields the protein CASSPSSYYEQYF. The chain employs TRBV27 and TRBJ2-7; no definite D call. CDR1 is MNHEY and CDR2 is SMNVEV in the germline V gene (reference sequence). CDR3 size: 13 residues. Trimming cost V 5 bases and J 4 bases, with 12 bases left between them.

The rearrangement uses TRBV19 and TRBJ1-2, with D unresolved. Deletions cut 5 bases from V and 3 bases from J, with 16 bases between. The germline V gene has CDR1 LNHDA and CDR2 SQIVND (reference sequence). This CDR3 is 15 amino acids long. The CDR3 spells CASSVWPYGDYGYTF. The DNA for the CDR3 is TGTGCCAGTAGTGTCTGGCCCTATGGAGACTATGGCTACACCTTC.

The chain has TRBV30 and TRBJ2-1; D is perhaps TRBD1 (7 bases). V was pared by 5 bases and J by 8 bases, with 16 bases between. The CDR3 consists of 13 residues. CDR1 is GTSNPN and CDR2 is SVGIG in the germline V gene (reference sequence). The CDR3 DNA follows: TGTGCCTGGGGCCGCGGAGGGGGCTATGAGCAGTTCTTC. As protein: CAWGRGGGYEQFF.

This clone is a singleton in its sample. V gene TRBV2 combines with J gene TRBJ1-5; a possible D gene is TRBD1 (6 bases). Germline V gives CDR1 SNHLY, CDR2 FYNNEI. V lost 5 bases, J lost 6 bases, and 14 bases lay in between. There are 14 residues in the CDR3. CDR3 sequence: CASSLGGGRQPQHF. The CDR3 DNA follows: TGTGCCAGCAGTCTCGGCGGGGGGCGTCAGCCCCAGCATTTT.

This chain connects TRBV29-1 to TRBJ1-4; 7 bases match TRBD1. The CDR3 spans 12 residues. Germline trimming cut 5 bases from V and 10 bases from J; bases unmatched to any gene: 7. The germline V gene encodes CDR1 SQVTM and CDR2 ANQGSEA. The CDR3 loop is CSVMEGGGKLFF. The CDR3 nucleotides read TGCAGCGTTATGGAAGGGGGCGGAAAACTGTTTTTT.

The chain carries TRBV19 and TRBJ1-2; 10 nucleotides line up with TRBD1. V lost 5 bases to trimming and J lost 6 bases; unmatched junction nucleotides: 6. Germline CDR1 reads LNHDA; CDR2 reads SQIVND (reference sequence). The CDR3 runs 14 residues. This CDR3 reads CASSRDRGEDGYTF. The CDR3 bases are TGTGCCAGTAGTCGGGACAGGGGAGAGGATGGCTACACCTTC.

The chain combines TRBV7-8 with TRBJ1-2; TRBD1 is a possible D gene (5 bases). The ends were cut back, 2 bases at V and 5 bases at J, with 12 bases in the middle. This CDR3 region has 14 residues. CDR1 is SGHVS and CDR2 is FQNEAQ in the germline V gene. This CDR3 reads CASSLLRAGYGYTF. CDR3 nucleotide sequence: TGTGCCAGCAGCTTACTCAGGGCTGGGTATGGCTACACCTTC.

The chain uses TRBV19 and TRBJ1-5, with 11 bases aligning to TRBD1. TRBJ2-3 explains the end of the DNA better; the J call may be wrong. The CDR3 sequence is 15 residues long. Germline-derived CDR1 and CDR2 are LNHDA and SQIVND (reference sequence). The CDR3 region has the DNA TGTGCCAGTAGGGGACAGGGGGTTTCCAATCAGCCCCAGTATTTT. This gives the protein CASRGQGVSNQPQYF.

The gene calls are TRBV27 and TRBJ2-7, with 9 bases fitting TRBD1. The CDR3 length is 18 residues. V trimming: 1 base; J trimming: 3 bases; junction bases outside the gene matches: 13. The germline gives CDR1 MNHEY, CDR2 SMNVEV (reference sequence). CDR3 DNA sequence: TGTGCCAGCAGTTTATATTCGGGACAGGGAATTTCGGACTACGAGCAGTACTTC. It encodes CASSLYSGQGISDYEQYF.

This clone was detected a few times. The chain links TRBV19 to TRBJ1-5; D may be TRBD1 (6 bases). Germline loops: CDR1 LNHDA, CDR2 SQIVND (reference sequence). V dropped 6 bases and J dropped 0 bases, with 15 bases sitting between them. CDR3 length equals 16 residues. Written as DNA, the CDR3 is TGTGCCAGTAGGATCACAGGGATAGCTAGCAATCAGCCCCAGCATTTT. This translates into CASRITGIASNQPQHF.

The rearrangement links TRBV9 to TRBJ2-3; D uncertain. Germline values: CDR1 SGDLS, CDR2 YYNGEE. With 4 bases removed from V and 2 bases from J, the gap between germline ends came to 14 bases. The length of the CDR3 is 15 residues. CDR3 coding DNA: TGTGCCAGCAGCCCAGTGGGCAGGATCACAGATACGCAGTATTTT. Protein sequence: CASSPVGRITDTQYF.

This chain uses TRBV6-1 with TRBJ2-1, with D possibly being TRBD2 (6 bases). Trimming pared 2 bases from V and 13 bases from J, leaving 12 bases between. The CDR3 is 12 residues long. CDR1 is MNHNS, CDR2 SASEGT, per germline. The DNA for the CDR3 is TGTGCCAGCAGTGAAAGAGGACTACTTCAGTTCTTC. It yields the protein CASSERGLLQFF.

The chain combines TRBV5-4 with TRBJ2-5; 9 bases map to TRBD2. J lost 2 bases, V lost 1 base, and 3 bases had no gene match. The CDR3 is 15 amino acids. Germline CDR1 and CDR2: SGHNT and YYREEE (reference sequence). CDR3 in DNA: TGTGCCAGCAGCTTGTCTAGCGGGGCACAAGAGACCCAGTACTTC. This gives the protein CASSLSSGAQETQYF.

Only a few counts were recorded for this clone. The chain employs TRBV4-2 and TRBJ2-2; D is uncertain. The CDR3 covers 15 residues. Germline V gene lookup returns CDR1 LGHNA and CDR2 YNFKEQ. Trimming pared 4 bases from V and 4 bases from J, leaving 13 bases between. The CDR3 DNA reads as TGTGCCAGCAGCCTAGACTCTAGTTCCACCGGGGAGCTGTTTTTT. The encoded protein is CASSLDSSSTGELFF.